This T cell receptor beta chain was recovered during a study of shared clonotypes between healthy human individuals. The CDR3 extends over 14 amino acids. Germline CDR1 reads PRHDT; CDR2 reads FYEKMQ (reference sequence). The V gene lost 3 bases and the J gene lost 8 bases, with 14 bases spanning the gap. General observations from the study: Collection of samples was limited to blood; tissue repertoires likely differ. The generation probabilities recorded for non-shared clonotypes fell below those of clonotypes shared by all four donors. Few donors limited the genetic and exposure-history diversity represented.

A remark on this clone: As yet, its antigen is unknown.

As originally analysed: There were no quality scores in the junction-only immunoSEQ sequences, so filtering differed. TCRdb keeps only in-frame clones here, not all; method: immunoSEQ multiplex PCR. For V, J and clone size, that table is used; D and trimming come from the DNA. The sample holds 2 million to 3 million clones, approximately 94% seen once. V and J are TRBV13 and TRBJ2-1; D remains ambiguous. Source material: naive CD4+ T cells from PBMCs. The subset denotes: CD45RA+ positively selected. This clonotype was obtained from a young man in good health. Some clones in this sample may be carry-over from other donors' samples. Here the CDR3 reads CASSFNSYGDEQFF. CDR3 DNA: TGTGCCAGCAGCTTCAACTCGTACGGTGATGAGCAGTTCTTC.